This T cell receptor (beta chain) is drawn from a study of identical twins. Notes on the study in general: Within cord blood, abundant beta clonotypes carried fewer insertions, but memory repertoires showed no such trend. Out-of-frame alpha sequences common to twins exhibited an excess of low generation probability.

TCRdb called the 5' RACE reads again in MiXCR, with one record for every CDR3 protein. Of about 530,000 distinct CDR3 sequences listed, around 15% are singletons. This clonotype was picked up a small number of times. Its antigen remains unidentified. Germline assignment: CDR1 SGHRS and CDR2 YFSETQ. The CDR3 extends over 17 amino acids. Germline trimming cut 0 bases from V and 6 bases from J; bases unmatched to any gene: 11. This sample was shared with a second study, whose subject was yellow fever vaccine responses in identical twins.

The source of this sequence is a young woman in good health. This rearrangement joins TRBV5-1 to TRBJ2-2; 7 positions agree with TRBD2. Sample: CD4+ T cells sorted from blood. The CDR3 protein is CASSLVETSNLSGELFF. CDR3 in DNA: TGCGCCAGCAGCTTGGTCGAGACTAGCAATTTGTCCGGGGAGCTGTTTTTT.